A single sample gave rise to the 23 T cell receptor beta chains below, sequenced in a study of cytomegalovirus exposure and HLA in healthy donors. PCR was performed using 60 Vbeta and 13 Jbeta primers. Some clones are missing from TCRdb's copy, which holds only in-frame ones; the method was immunoSEQ multiplex PCR. This table has around 190,000 clones, roughly 83% appearing once. The sequencing input was PBMCs. The source is a woman in her 50s in good health and CMV-seronegative.

The rearrangement joins TRBV15 to TRBJ1-2; no definite D call. Trimming removed 8 bases from V and 4 bases from J, with 14 bases in between. The CDR3 covers 13 residues. The germline V gene encodes CDR1 LNHNV and CDR2 YYDKDF (reference sequence). This chain's CDR3 is CATAARATYGYTF. The CDR3 DNA is TGTGCCACCGCCGCGAGGGCGACCTATGGCTACACCTTC.

This clone was seen only a few times. This chain connects TRBV10-3 to TRBJ2-7; tentative D call: TRBD2 (5 bases). Germline V gene lookup returns CDR1 ENHRY and CDR2 SYGVKD. Trimming pared 6 bases from V and 3 bases from J, leaving 15 bases between. The CDR3 contains 14 residues. This chain's CDR3 is CAIRTVRGGYEQYF. The CDR3 coding sequence is TGTGCCATCAGGACCGTGCGTGGAGGCTACGAGCAGTACTTC.

In DNA form, the CDR3 reads TGTGCCATCTTTACGGGACGGCTTAGTCCCGGAGGGCCTGGCTACACCTTC. Amino acid sequence: CAIFTGRLSPGGPGYTF. This rearrangement joins TRBV19 to TRBJ1-2; the D gene is possibly TRBD1 (5 bases). The CDR3 extends over 17 amino acids. Germline lookup yields CDR1 LNHDA and CDR2 SQIVND (reference sequence). The ends were cut back, 10 bases at V and 7 bases at J, with 31 bases in the middle.

The chain uses TRBV25-1 and TRBJ2-5; D ambiguous. The CDR3 contains 12 residues. CDR1 and CDR2 from the germline V gene are MGHDK and SYGVNS. V lost 7 bases and J lost 3, with 9 bases in between. CDR3 bases: TGTGCCAGCAAAGGCGGCAAAGAGACCCAGTACTTC. Translated: CASKGGKETQYF. The whole variable domain, filled in from reference TRBV25-1 and TRBJ2-5, reads EADIYQTPRYLVIGTGKKITLECSQTMGHDKMYWYQQDPGMELHLIHYSYGVNSTEKGDLSSESTVSRIRTEHFPLTLESARPSHTSQYLCASKGGKETQYFGPGTRLLVL.

The rearrangement links TRBV19 to TRBJ2-2; 14 nucleotides agree with TRBD2. CDR3 length: 18 amino acids. V was clipped by 5 bases and J by 7 bases; unmatched bases: 12. Per the germline V gene, CDR1 is LNHDA and CDR2 is SQIVND (reference sequence). The CDR3 is CASSLHTGTSGSGGELFF. The CDR3, as DNA: TGTGCCAGTAGTCTCCATACTGGGACTAGCGGGAGTGGCGGGGAGCTGTTTTTT. Full variable domain (outside the CDR3, taken from reference TRBV19 and TRBJ2-2): DGGITQSPKYLFRKEGQNVTLSCEQNLNHDAMYWYRQDPGQGLRLIYYSQIVNDFQKGDIAEGYSVSREKKESFPLTVTSAQKNPTAFYLCASSLHTGTSGSGGELFFGEGSRLTVL.

The rearrangement joins TRBV19 to TRBJ1-2, with 7 bases aligning to TRBD1. CDR1 LNHDA and CDR2 SQIVND come from the germline V gene (reference sequence). CDR3 size: 12 residues. J lost 6 bases, V lost 6 bases, and 4 bases had no gene match. DNA for the CDR3: TGTGCCAGTAGCGACAGGGTTGATGGCTACACCTTC. This gives the protein CASSDRVDGYTF.

DNA of the CDR3: TGTGCCAGCCTTAGGAGGGCAAAGGGCTACACCTTC. Its translation is CASLRRAKGYTF. This chain connects TRBV28 to TRBJ1-2; unclear D gene. Between the trimmed V and J ends, which lost 8 bases and 8 bases, there was a span of 15 bases. In germline, CDR1 is MDHEN, CDR2 SYDVKM. This CDR3 spans 12 amino acids.

J is TRBJ1-3 and V is TRBV7-9, with 7 bases fitting TRBD1. The J segment lost 0 bases and the V segment lost 6 bases, leaving 14 bases of the junction unmatched. This CDR3 region has 18 residues. Germline V gives CDR1 SEHNR, CDR2 FQNEAQ (reference sequence). Here the CDR3 DNA reads TGTGCCAGCAGGTCTCCCGGGACAGCTTTATACTCTGGAAACACCATATATTTT. As protein: CASRSPGTALYSGNTIYF.

The sample holds one count of this clone. The V and J genes are TRBV28 and TRBJ1-1; the match to TRBD1 covers 7 bases. The germline V gene encodes CDR1 MDHEN and CDR2 SYDVKM. V dropped 5 bases and J dropped 5; count of bases not matched to a gene: 8. The CDR3 length is 14 residues. The CDR3 loop is CASSPSTGLTEAFF. Here the CDR3 DNA reads TGTGCCAGCAGTCCCTCGACAGGGTTAACTGAAGCTTTCTTT.

This chain links TRBV11-2 with TRBJ2-3; a weak D match, TRBD2 (6 bases). CDR3 size: 16 residues. Trimming took off 4 bases at V and 2 bases at J, with 16 bases between the two ends. CDR1 is SGHAT and CDR2 is FQNNGV in the germline V gene. The CDR3, as DNA: TGTGCCAGCAGCTCGGGACTCCACCGAGCCACAGATACGCAGTATTTT. It codes for CASSSGLHRATDTQYF.

The rearrangement links TRBV18 to TRBJ1-4, with 9 bases that match TRBD1. With 4 bases clipped from V and 5 bases from J, the junction kept 2 bases outside the gene matches. CDR1 KGHSH and CDR2 LQKENI come from the germline V gene. This CDR3 region has 14 residues. The CDR3 nucleotides read TGTGCCAGCTCACTCGGGACAGGGAATGAAAAACTGTTTTTT. It is translated as CASSLGTGNEKLFF.

This chain links TRBV6-1 with TRBJ2-6, with D tentatively TRBD1 (6 bases). Trimming left V 9 bases short and J 0 bases short, with 9 bases between. The CDR3 covers 14 residues. Germline loops: CDR1 MNHNS, CDR2 SASEGT. This chain's CDR3 is CASQGYSGANVLTF. The DNA for the CDR3 is TGTGCCAGTCAGGGGTACTCTGGGGCCAACGTCCTGACTTTC.

This sequence joins TRBV7-2 and TRBJ2-2; TRBD1 matches at 7 bases. J gave up 1 base and V 5 bases, and 7 bases lay outside the gene matches. Looked up from germline, CDR1 is SGHTA and CDR2 is FQGNSA. The CDR3 is made up of 16 amino acids. The CDR3 loop is CASSHRQGGNTGELFF. As DNA, the CDR3 is TGTGCCAGCAGCCACAGACAGGGCGGGAACACCGGGGAGCTGTTTTTT.

This clone has just a few counts. The genes are TRBV6-5 and TRBJ1-1; weak D call: TRBD1 (6 bases). V was cut by 0 bases and J by 5 bases, with 13 bases left in between. The germline V gene has CDR1 MNHEY and CDR2 SVGAGI. The CDR3 is 15 amino acids. The CDR3: CASSYSPDRSTEAFF. CDR3 sequence (DNA): TGTGCCAGCAGTTACTCTCCGGACAGATCGACTGAAGCTTTCTTT.

This clone was seen only a few times. The V call is TRBV5-1, the J call TRBJ1-1; the D gene is possibly TRBD1 (6 bases). The V gene lost 0 bases and the J gene lost 0 bases, with 9 bases spanning the gap. The germline CDR1 and CDR2 sequences are SGHRS and YFSETQ. This CDR3 is built from 15 residues. CDR3 amino acids: CASSLVGTMNTEAFF. CDR3 nucleotide sequence: TGCGCCAGCAGCTTGGTCGGGACAATGAACACTGAAGCTTTCTTT.

The V and J genes are TRBV4-3 and TRBJ1-6, with TRBD1 matching over 10 bases. The ends lost 4 bases at V and 7 bases at J; junction bases unmatched: 1. CDR3 length: 14 residues. CDR1 is LGHNA and CDR2 is YSLEER in the germline V gene. The CDR3 coding sequence is TGCGCCAGCAGCCCGGGACAGGGGAATTCACCCCTCCACTTT. Encoded protein: CASSPGQGNSPLHF.

This sequence joins TRBV4-1 and TRBJ2-1; the match to TRBD1 covers 7 bases. The CDR3 is 16 residues long. With 1 base clipped from V and 0 bases from J, the junction kept 3 bases outside the gene matches. Germline V gene data show CDR1 as MGHRA and CDR2 as YSYEKL. The CDR3 DNA is TGCGCCAGCAGCCAAGGCAGGGGGAGCTCCTACAATGAGCAGTTCTTC. Its translation: CASSQGRGSSYNEQFF.

The chain couples TRBV7-2 to TRBJ2-1, with 10 bases matching TRBD2. Germline CDR1 is SGHTA and CDR2 is FQGNSA. The CDR3 totals 14 residues. With 7 bases clipped from V and 4 bases from J, the junction kept 4 bases outside the gene matches. The CDR3 nucleotides read TGTGCCAGCAAAATACTAGCGGGGTACAATGAGCAGTTCTTC. It is translated as CASKILAGYNEQFF.

The gene calls are TRBV11-3 and TRBJ2-1; D not resolved. Trimming stripped 0 bases from V and 5 bases from J, with 11 bases between. This CDR3 region has 15 residues. Germline CDR1 SGHNT, CDR2 YENEEA. This CDR3 reads CASSLDLQSDNEQFF. CDR3 sequence (DNA): TGTGCCAGCAGCTTAGATCTACAGTCCGACAATGAGCAGTTCTTC.

This clone was seen a single time. The chain recombines TRBV6-6 with TRBJ1-2; D perhaps matches TRBD1 (6 bases). The CDR3 has 16 amino acids. Germline assignment: CDR1 MNHNY and CDR2 SVGAGI (reference sequence). Trimming took off 2 bases at V and 2 bases at J, with 15 bases between the two ends. CDR3 residues: CASSYGIGGPNYGYTF. The CDR3 bases are TGTGCCAGCAGTTACGGGATCGGGGGGCCCAACTATGGCTACACCTTC.

The rearrangement links TRBV6-6 to TRBJ1-5; 7 bases are a match to TRBD1. This CDR3 spans 15 amino acids. V lost 7 bases, J lost 0 bases, and 6 bases stayed unmatched. Germline loops: CDR1 MNHNY, CDR2 SVGAGI (reference sequence). CDR3 in amino acids: CASIWGQSSNQPQHF. CDR3 bases: TGTGCCAGCATTTGGGGACAGTCTAGCAATCAGCCCCAGCATTTT.

The gene calls are TRBV2 and TRBJ2-1, with a weak D call TRBD1 (6 bases). The CDR3 is 14 amino acids. V was shortened by 5 bases and J by 10 bases, with 18 bases between the two germline ends. Germline CDR1 is SNHLY and CDR2 is FYNNEI. The CDR3 nucleotides are TGTGCCAGCAGTTGGGACACCGGGGTCAACGAGCAGTTCTTC. Translation gives CASSWDTGVNEQFF.

This sequence joins TRBV5-4 and TRBJ2-6; possibly TRBD2 for D (6 bases). In germline, CDR1 is SGHNT, CDR2 YYREEE (reference sequence). The CDR3 is 18 residues long. Trimming took 3 bases from V and 2 from J, leaving 18 bases between them. This chain's CDR3 is CASSSPGLFTTGANVLTF. CDR3 nucleotides: TGTGCCAGCAGCTCACCGGGACTGTTTACAACTGGGGCCAACGTCCTGACTTTC.